The 15 T cell receptor beta chains given below trace back to one sample, sequenced in a study of shared clonotypes between healthy human individuals. Assay used: immunoSEQ multiplex PCR; TCRdb lists only in-frame clones, some missing. The table includes about 2.4 million clones, approximately 94% detected once. The sequenced sample consisted of naive CD4+ T cells sorted from blood. Subset indicated: CD45RA+ positively selected. These receptors came from a man younger than 35 in good health.

The chain employs TRBV7-9 and TRBJ2-1; 12 bases line up with TRBD2. The junction had 14 bases not matched to a gene; V was cut back by 5 bases and J by 3 bases. Per the germline V gene, CDR1 is SEHNR and CDR2 is FQNEAQ (reference sequence). This CDR3 is built from 19 residues. The CDR3 DNA reads as TGTGCCAGCAGCCCGAAGACTAGCGGGAGACGGTACTACTACAATGAGCAGTTCTTC. Protein: CASSPKTSGRRYYYNEQFF.

This chain joins TRBV6-1 and TRBJ1-5, with 7 bases lining up with TRBD1. This CDR3 region has 15 residues. The junction had 12 bases not matched to a gene; V was cut back by 6 bases and J by 7 bases. Germline lookup yields CDR1 MNHNS and CDR2 SASEGT. CDR3 DNA: TGTGCCAGCAGGGGACTCGACAGGGATCTCCAGCCCCAGCATTTT. Translation gives CASRGLDRDLQPQHF.

The chain has TRBV5-1 and TRBJ2-7, with D possibly matching TRBD1 (6 bases). The V end was cut by 1 base, the J end by 1 base, with 15 bases between. The CDR3 is 16 amino acids. Germline CDR1 reads SGHRS; CDR2 reads YFSETQ. DNA of the CDR3: TGCGCCAGCAGCTTGATACCCGGGACACCTTCCTACGAGCAGTACTTC. Amino acids: CASSLIPGTPSYEQYF. Full variable domain (missing parts from reference TRBV5-1 and TRBJ2-7): KAGVTQTPRYLIKTRGQQVTLSCSPISGHRSVSWYQQTPGQGLQFLFEYFSETQRNKGNFPGRFSGRQFSNSRSEMNVSTLELGDSALYLCASSLIPGTPSYEQYFGPGTRLTVT.

This clone was detected once. The same CDR3 can be traced to other DNA sequences in this sample. This chain links TRBV5-1 with TRBJ1-3; D ambiguous. Trimming left V 0 bases short and J 0 bases short, with 7 bases between. Germline CDR1 and CDR2: SGHRS and YFSETQ. The CDR3 sequence is 15 residues long. The CDR3 spells CASSLDGGSGNTIYF. CDR3 DNA: TGCGCCAGCAGCTTGGACGGAGGCTCTGGAAACACCATATATTTT. Full variable domain (outside the CDR3, taken from reference TRBV5-1 and TRBJ1-3): KAGVTQTPRYLIKTRGQQVTLSCSPISGHRSVSWYQQTPGQGLQFLFEYFSETQRNKGNFPGRFSGRQFSNSRSEMNVSTLELGDSALYLCASSLDGGSGNTIYFGEGSWLTVV.

The chain joins TRBV5-4 to TRBJ2-7; 8 nucleotides align to TRBD2. Germline lookup yields CDR1 SGHNT and CDR2 YYREEE (reference sequence). V shed 2 bases, J shed 4 bases, and the junction held 8 bases outside the gene matches. This CDR3 has 15 amino acids. The CDR3 DNA follows: TGTGCCAGCAGCTTACCCGGGACTAGTCTATACGAGCAGTACTTC. It encodes CASSLPGTSLYEQYF.

This clone was detected once. This rearrangement joins TRBV5-1 to TRBJ2-2; D may be TRBD1 or TRBD2 (5 bases each). The V and J ends lost 4 bases and 3 bases respectively, with 13 bases between them. The CDR3 runs to 15 residues. Germline CDR1 is SGHRS and CDR2 is YFSETQ. This CDR3 reads CASSLGHGDTGELFF. The CDR3 coding sequence is TGCGCCAGCAGCCTCGGACACGGGGACACCGGGGAGCTGTTTTTT.

Details on this clone: The same CDR3 arises from other DNA sequences in this sample as well. The J gene is TRBJ1-5, the V gene TRBV7-9, with 7 bases matching TRBD1. The CDR3 totals 16 residues. Germline values: CDR1 SEHNR, CDR2 FQNEAQ (reference sequence). V lost 3 bases to trimming and J lost 0 bases; unmatched junction nucleotides: 5. CDR3 coding DNA: TGTGCCAGCAGCTTGACAACAGGGGTTAGCAATCAGCCCCAGCATTTT. Its translation is CASSLTTGVSNQPQHF.

Of note for this clone: Distinct nucleotide sequences in the sample also encode this CDR3. This rearrangement joins TRBV15 to TRBJ1-4, with D hard to call. Germline loops: CDR1 LNHNV, CDR2 YYDKDF (reference sequence). V was trimmed by 1 base and J by 8 bases, leaving 5 bases between them. This CDR3 region has 12 residues. The CDR3 DNA is TGTGCCACCAGCAGAGTGGGCGAAAAACTGTTTTTT. This sequence encodes CATSRVGEKLFF.

The chain employs TRBV5-4 and TRBJ2-3; D is unresolved. The CDR3 sequence is 13 residues long. V gave up 0 bases and J gave up 5 bases, with 7 bases separating them. Germline V CDR1 and CDR2: SGHNT, YYREEE (reference sequence). The DNA of the CDR3 is TGTGCCAGCAGCTTGGGCCGAATAGATACGCAGTATTTT. It translates to CASSLGRIDTQYF.

The chain couples TRBV27 to TRBJ2-5; 10 positions match TRBD2. Germline assignment: CDR1 MNHEY and CDR2 SMNVEV (reference sequence). This CDR3 is built from 16 residues. Losses at the gene ends were 7 bases for V and 1 base for J; bases not matched to a gene: 9. The CDR3, as DNA: TGTGCCAGCACCGCTCTTAGCGGGGGGCCCCAAGAGACCCAGTACTTC. It specifies CASTALSGGPQETQYF.

The chain combines TRBV7-2 with TRBJ2-7; a possible D gene is TRBD1 (6 bases). The germline gives CDR1 SGHTA, CDR2 FQGNSA. The V end lost 1 base, the J end lost 2 bases, and 12 bases lay between the germline ends. The CDR3 spans 15 residues. The CDR3 spells CASSLGFRGTYEQYF. CDR3 DNA sequence: TGTGCCAGCAGCTTAGGATTCAGGGGTACCTACGAGCAGTACTTC.

The rearrangement joins TRBV9 to TRBJ2-2, with TRBD2 matching over 8 bases. CDR3 length equals 16 residues. Germline assignment: CDR1 SGDLS and CDR2 YYNGEE. J was trimmed by 4 bases and V by 3 bases; bases with no gene match: 8. In nucleotides, the CDR3 is TGTGCCAGCAGCGCGGTACTAGCGGCCGGCACCGGGGAGCTGTTTTTT. Its protein product is CASSAVLAAGTGELFF.

This chain joins TRBV6-5 and TRBJ1-1, with D uncertain. This CDR3 comprises 13 residues. Germline V gene data show CDR1 as MNHEY and CDR2 as SVGAGI. V was cut by 6 bases and J by 1 base, with 9 bases left in between. CDR3 DNA: TGTGCCAGCAGGAGAGGGAGGAACACTGAAGCTTTCTTT. Translating it yields CASRRGRNTEAFF.

This clone was seen a few times. The chain employs TRBV18 and TRBJ1-5; D ambiguous. Trimming took off 2 bases at V and 7 bases at J, with 9 bases between the two ends. Germline lookup yields CDR1 KGHSH and CDR2 LQKENI. This CDR3 contains 13 residues. The CDR3 bases are TGTGCCAGCTCACCAGGGGTTGAACAGCCCCAGCATTTT. This sequence encodes CASSPGVEQPQHF. Supplemented by reference TRBV18 and TRBJ1-5, the full variable domain reads NAGVMQNPRHLVRRRGQEARLRCSPMKGHSHVYWYRQLPEEGLKFMVYLQKENIIDESGMPKERFSAEFPKEGPSILRIQQVVRGDSAAYFCASSPGVEQPQHFGDGTRLSIL.

This rearrangement joins TRBV15 to TRBJ1-5; D not certain. CDR1 and CDR2 (germline): LNHNV, YYDKDF (reference sequence). This CDR3 region has 12 residues. Between the trimmed V and J ends, which lost 0 bases and 11 bases, there was a span of 8 bases. CDR3 in amino acids: CATSRDNAAQHF. The CDR3 DNA reads as TGTGCCACCAGCAGAGATAACGCAGCCCAGCATTTT.